This TCR beta chain was captured in a study of shared clonotypes between healthy human individuals. Whole-study context: The plates for each donor numbered three CD4 naive, three CD4 memory, two CD8 naive and one CD8 memory.

Study-wide results and limits: Blood alone was sampled, and tissue repertoires likely differ.

TCRdb's copy holds only in-frame clones and misses some; the assay was immunoSEQ multiplex PCR. The sample comprises about 600,000 clones, 97% of which are singletons, and around 0.057% rests with the top ten. Regarding this clone: Its antigen is not identified.

Researchers partitioned CD4+ cells into CD45RA+ naive and CD45RA-negative memory subsets. The receptor comes from a woman aged 25 to 39 in good health. The sample comprised naive CD4+ T cells sorted from blood. Noted subset: CD45RA+ positively selected.

The chain's CDR3 is CASSQGTQETQYF. CDR3 nucleotide sequence: TGCGCCAGCAGCCAAGGGACCCAAGAGACCCAGTACTTC. This chain joins TRBV4-1 and TRBJ2-5, with unresolved D. Germline CDR1 reads MGHRA; CDR2 reads YSYEKL. This CDR3 comprises 13 residues. V lost 1 base and J 1 base, leaving 4 bases between the germline ends.